This entry is about one T cell receptor beta chain. The CDR3 extends over 15 amino acids. Germline V lookup: CDR1 LGHDT, CDR2 YNNKEL (reference sequence). V lost 4 bases, J lost 7 bases, and 5 bases stayed unmatched. Using immunoSEQ multiplex PCR, the repertoire was profiled, and TCRdb retains in-frame clones only, with some absent. The sample holds over 100,000 clones, around 89% seen once. This record comes from a study of T cell responses to AZD1222 COVID-19 vaccine. The V and J genes are TRBV3-1 (or the pseudogene TRBV3-2) and TRBJ1-6, with 9 bases that match TRBD1. The sequences come from peripheral blood, collected on day 0 of AZD1222 vaccination. The sequence derives from an adult in good health. DNA for the CDR3: TGTGCCAGCAGCCGAACCGGGACAGGGAATTCACCCCTCCACTTT. Its protein product is CASSRTGTGNSPLHF.